These 5 T cell receptor beta chains share one sample of origin, sequenced in a study of CD8+CD57+ T cells in acquired aplastic anemia. Selection for sequencing was limited to patients who had shown CD8+CD57+ cell expansion by flow cytometry. The study profiled TCR beta VDJ and CDR3 using genomic DNA as template. MiXCR was run by TCRdb on the reads, yielding one entry per CDR3 protein. The sample shows approximately 100,000 distinct CDR3 sequences, 65% to 70% of them seen only once. Sequencing used sorted CD4+, CD8+, or CD8+CD57+ T cells (not recorded which) from PBMCs. Receptors originate from a human donor with aplastic anemia.

The chain links TRBV11-2 to TRBJ2-7; 8 bases agree with TRBD1. Germline CDR1 SGHAT, CDR2 FQNNGV. This CDR3 is 18 amino acids long. V trimming: 5 bases; J trimming: 4 bases; junction bases outside the gene matches: 19. The CDR3 region has the DNA TGTGCCAGCAGCCCCCCTCTAGCCCCTGGACAGGGTGGGTACGAGCAGTACTTC. It translates to CASSPPLAPGQGGYEQYF.

This clonotype has only one observation. The genes are TRBV19 and TRBJ2-1; 9 nucleotides align to TRBD2. The ends lost 4 bases at V and 8 bases at J; junction bases unmatched: 12. Per germline, CDR1 LNHDA and CDR2 SQIVND (reference sequence). The CDR3 runs 16 residues. The CDR3 loop is CASSRRRGGGADEQFF. As DNA, the CDR3 is TGTGCCAGTAGTAGGAGGCGGGGCGGGGGGGCCGATGAGCAGTTCTTC.

The V gene is TRBV19, the J gene TRBJ2-1; D is undetermined. CDR1 LNHDA and CDR2 SQIVND come from the germline V gene (reference sequence). V was clipped by 6 bases and J by 7 bases, with 13 bases between them. This CDR3 has 13 amino acids. The CDR3 DNA follows: TGTGCCAGTAGCAGTTCTCTCCGGAATGAGCAGTTCTTC. Amino acids: CASSSSLRNEQFF.

This sequence joins TRBV29-1 and TRBJ1-1; 8 positions match TRBD1. Unmatched junction bases numbered 17, after V lost 6 bases and J lost 11 bases. The CDR3 is 14 residues long. CDR1 is SQVTM and CDR2 is ANQGSEA in the germline V gene. The CDR3 DNA reads as TGCAGCGTCCTCCCGGGACAGGCGGAAGGTGTGGCTTTCTTT. Its translation: CSVLPGQAEGVAFF.

A few counts support this clonotype. The chain has TRBV24-1 and TRBJ2-3; TRBD1 is a possible D gene (6 bases). The CDR3 contains 16 residues. The V gene lost 3 bases and the J gene lost 6 bases, with 18 bases spanning the gap. Germline V CDR1 and CDR2: KGHDR, SFDVKD. The CDR3 sequence is CATSDGLGALRDTQYF. The CDR3, as DNA: TGTGCCACCAGTGATGGTCTGGGGGCGCTCAGGGATACGCAGTATTTT.